These 32 T cell receptor beta chains share one sample of origin, sequenced in a study of blood T cells in healthy people across ages. A second PCR of 7 to 11 cycles used a sample-barcoded 5' primer and a J-beta primer mix. Each CDR3 protein is one row after TCRdb ran MiXCR on the 5' RACE reads. The repertoire includes roughly 500,000 distinct CDR3 sequences, roughly 28% of them detected once, and 15% to 20% sits in the top ten. Sample: blood. The receptors originated from a woman between 65 and 79 years old in good health.

This clonotype has more than one count but fewer than ten. The missing conserved phenylalanine or tryptophan at the end of this CDR3 makes a read error likely. The rearrangement links TRBV29-1 to TRBJ2-5, with 9 bases matching TRBD1. Germline-derived CDR1 and CDR2 are SQVTM and ANQGSEA. Trimming took 1 base from V and 0 from J; bases not matched to a gene: 3. This CDR3 region has 15 residues. The CDR3 reads CSVEGRTGDQETQYL. DNA of the CDR3: TGCAGCGTTGAAGGTAGGACAGGGGACCAAGAGACCCAGTACCTC.

A few counts support this clonotype. The chain combines TRBV7-9 with TRBJ2-7; D is possibly TRBD1 (6 bases). There are 15 residues in the CDR3. Germline-derived CDR1 and CDR2 are SEHNR and FQNEAQ (reference sequence). The V end lost 5 bases, the J end lost 2 bases, and 16 bases lay between the germline ends. The CDR3 nucleotides are TGTGCCAGCAGCCATCATACAGGGTTCCCCTACGAGCAGTACTTC. This gives the protein CASSHHTGFPYEQYF.

The sample holds a few counts of this clonotype. The V and J genes are TRBV27 and TRBJ2-5, with 7 bases lining up with TRBD2. From germline, CDR1 is MNHEY and CDR2 SMNVEV (reference sequence). CDR3 size: 16 residues. Trimming took 4 bases from V and 2 from J; bases not matched to a gene: 10. CDR3 loop: CASSWGTNPAQETQYF. CDR3 sequence (DNA): TGTGCCAGCAGTTGGGGGACTAACCCGGCTCAAGAGACCCAGTACTTC.

This clonotype has only a few counts. The germline gene is not matched at one end of the junction; a read error may be the cause. This chain joins TRBV7-8 and TRBJ2-7; the match to TRBD1 covers 7 bases. The CDR3 runs 17 residues. The germline V gene encodes CDR1 SGHVS and CDR2 FQNEAQ. The CDR3 bases are TGTGCCAGCAGCTTAGCGTGGACAGGAGGCCTTTCCAATGAGCGGTTCTTC. Translating it yields CASSLAWTGGLSNERFF.

This clonotype was picked up a small number of times. The V call is TRBV20-1, the J call TRBJ2-5; TRBD2 aligns across 9 bases. The J call may be in error: the DNA end matches TRBJ2-1 better. Germline lookup yields CDR1 DFQATT and CDR2 SNEGSKA (reference sequence). The CDR3 length is 14 residues. CDR3 region: CSARDGTSLNEQFF. CDR3 coding DNA: TGCAGTGCTAGAGACGGGACTAGCTTGAATGAGCAGTTCTTC.

This chain joins TRBV20-1 and TRBJ1-6; perhaps TRBD1 as D (6 bases). This CDR3 is 11 amino acids long. V dropped 0 bases and J dropped 13 bases, with 7 bases sitting between them. CDR1 DFQATT and CDR2 SNEGSKA come from the germline V gene (reference sequence). The CDR3 coding sequence is TGCAGTGCTAGAGACGGACAGCCCCTCCACTTT. Translating it yields CSARDGQPLHF.

This clonotype turned up a few times. This chain uses TRBV5-1 with TRBJ2-1, with TRBD2 matching over 11 bases. The ends lost 0 bases at V and 4 bases at J; junction bases unmatched: 6. The CDR3 contains 17 residues. Germline V gene data show CDR1 as SGHRS and CDR2 as YFSETQ. The CDR3 nucleotides read TGCGCCAGCAGCTTGGTCCCTAGCGGGGGGACTTACAATGAGCAGTTCTTC. Translating gives CASSLVPSGGTYNEQFF.

This clonotype showed up just a few times. This chain connects TRBV6-1 to TRBJ2-7; tentative D call: TRBD1 (6 bases). Germline CDR1 and CDR2: MNHNS and SASEGT. There are 14 residues in the CDR3. Trimming removed 7 bases at V and 4 bases at J, with 17 bases between. The CDR3 reads CASTTNRDNYEQYF. CDR3 bases: TGTGCCAGCACCACCAACCGGGACAATTACGAGCAGTACTTC.

This chain joins TRBV2 and TRBJ2-3; 10 nucleotides line up with TRBD2. Per the germline V gene, CDR1 is SNHLY and CDR2 is FYNNEI. The CDR3 extends over 15 amino acids. With V trimmed by 6 bases and J by 2 bases, 5 bases remained unmatched. CDR3 coding DNA: TGTGCCAGCAGCGTAGCGGGGGGCCCCACAGATACGCAGTATTTT. Its protein product is CASSVAGGPTDTQYF.

The rearrangement joins TRBV9 to TRBJ2-2; D is uncertain. Germline V gene lookup returns CDR1 SGDLS and CDR2 YYNGEE. The CDR3 has 13 residues. Deletions cut 3 bases from V and 5 bases from J, with 8 bases between. The CDR3 coding sequence is TGTGCCAGCAGCGCAGACGGGACCGGGGAGCTGTTTTTT. Amino acids: CASSADGTGELFF.

This sequence joins TRBV7-8 and TRBJ2-3; 8 nucleotides agree with TRBD2. Losses at the gene ends were 11 bases for V and 5 bases for J; bases not matched to a gene: 12. This CDR3 comprises 14 residues. Germline CDR1 reads SGHVS; CDR2 reads FQNEAQ. CDR3 nucleotide sequence: TGTGCCGTGAGGAGTAGCGGGGCGCAAGATACGCAGTATTTT. Protein product: CAVRSSGAQDTQYF.

The table lists this clonotype with a few counts. The J gene is TRBJ2-5, the V gene TRBV12-3 or TRBV12-4; no definite D call. Trimming left V 4 bases short and J 9 bases short, with 12 bases between. CDR3 length equals 12 residues. The CDR3 protein is CASSSGGRAQYF. The CDR3 DNA follows: TGTGCCAGCAGTTCGGGCGGCCGGGCCCAGTACTTC.

The chain combines TRBV11-2 with TRBJ2-2, with TRBD2 identical over 13 bases. Germline assignment: CDR1 SGHAT and CDR2 FQNNGV. Trimming cost V 5 bases and J 4 bases; bases outside gene matches: 4. The CDR3 totals 16 residues. The CDR3 protein is CASSPLAGGPTGELFF. The CDR3 nucleotides read TGTGCCAGCAGCCCACTAGCGGGGGGGCCCACCGGGGAGCTGTTTTTT.

Comment on this clonotype: An end of the junction does not agree with germline; a read error may underlie this. The J gene is TRBJ1-6, the V gene TRBV12-3 or TRBV12-4, with a possible D match to TRBD1 (6 bases). CDR3 size: 15 residues. CDR3: CASSPMTGRDSPLHF. The CDR3 nucleotides are TGTGCCAGCAGTCCCATGACAGGCCGGGATTCGCCCCTCCACTTT.

The V call is TRBV7-2, the J call TRBJ1-2; 8 nucleotides line up with TRBD1. CDR3 length: 14 residues. The junction had 4 bases not matched to a gene; V was cut back by 3 bases and J by 4 bases. Germline assignment: CDR1 SGHTA and CDR2 FQGNSA. The CDR3 DNA follows: TGTGCCAGCAGCTTTGGGACAGGTCCCTATGGCTACACCTTC. Translation: CASSFGTGPYGYTF.

This rearrangement joins TRBV3-1 to TRBJ1-2, with D tentatively TRBD1 (6 bases). This CDR3 comprises 13 residues. The V end lost 6 bases, the J end lost 1 base, and 9 bases lay between the germline ends. The germline gives CDR1 LGHDT, CDR2 YNNKEL (reference sequence). CDR3 DNA: TGTGCCAGCAGTCCGGGACATAACTATGGCTACACCTTC. Its translation: CASSPGHNYGYTF.

The count of this clonotype is one. The chain uses TRBV5-1 and TRBJ2-5, with TRBD2 identical over 14 bases. The CDR3 sequence is 17 residues long. Germline V gene lookup returns CDR1 SGHRS and CDR2 YFSETQ. Trimming at V came to 0 bases and at J to 2 bases, leaving 3 bases not matched to a gene. CDR3: CASSLGTSGRKQETQYF. The CDR3 region has the DNA TGCGCCAGCAGCTTGGGGACTAGCGGGAGGAAACAAGAGACCCAGTACTTC.

This clonotype was observed a few times. The chain joins TRBV5-1 to TRBJ2-1, with TRBD2 identical over 14 bases. This CDR3 is 18 amino acids long. Trimming at V came to 4 bases and at J to 3 bases, leaving 9 bases not matched to a gene. Looked up from germline, CDR1 is SGHRS and CDR2 is YFSETQ. The CDR3 region is CASSIGTSGGLYYNEQFF. CDR3 in DNA: TGCGCCAGCAGCATAGGGACTAGCGGGGGCCTTTACTACAATGAGCAGTTCTTC.

This clonotype has more than one count but fewer than ten. The chain couples TRBV25-1 to TRBJ2-7, with 8 bases fitting TRBD1. CDR3 length: 14 amino acids. The germline V gene has CDR1 MGHDK and CDR2 SYGVNS. V lost 1 base and J lost 3; bases outside the gene matches: 2. In nucleotides, the CDR3 is TGTGCCAGCAGTGAATGGGGGACAGGCTACGAGCAGTACTTC. Protein sequence: CASSEWGTGYEQYF.

This chain uses TRBV29-1 with TRBJ1-2, with 9 bases matching TRBD1. V dropped 3 bases and J dropped 14; count of bases not matched to a gene: 7. The length of the CDR3 is 11 residues. The germline gives CDR1 SQVTM, CDR2 ANQGSEA. CDR3 amino acids: CSVDGQGSRTF. CDR3 DNA: TGCAGCGTTGACGGACAGGGGTCGAGGACCTTC.

This clonotype was picked up a small number of times. Mismatch with germline at one junction end may stem from a read error. The genes are TRBV5-1 and TRBJ1-2; perhaps TRBD1 as D (5 bases). Germline V gene data show CDR1 as SGHRS and CDR2 as YFSETQ. CDR3 length: 15 residues. This chain's CDR3 is CASSLDGQINHGYTF. Written as DNA, the CDR3 is TGCGCCAGCAGCTTGGACGGACAAATTAACCATGGCTACACCTTC.

The rearrangement joins TRBV20-1 to TRBJ1-3; possibly TRBD1 for D (5 bases). Trimming removed 0 bases at V and 14 bases at J, with 26 bases between. Germline CDR1 DFQATT, CDR2 SNEGSKA (reference sequence). The length of the CDR3 is 16 residues. The CDR3 sequence is CSARDKGEVSTAALYF. The CDR3 DNA is TGCAGTGCTAGAGATAAAGGGGAAGTCTCCACCGCAGCGCTATATTTT.

Here the CDR3 reads CSVSFNYGYTF. In DNA form, the CDR3 reads TGCAGCGTCTCTTTTAACTATGGCTACACCTTC. The chain joins TRBV29-1 to TRBJ1-2, with D unresolved. The CDR3 contains 11 residues. V was clipped by 6 bases and J by 1 base, with 6 bases between them. From germline, CDR1 is SQVTM and CDR2 ANQGSEA.

This clonotype turned up a few times. V and J are TRBV6-5 and TRBJ1-4; D is possibly TRBD1 (5 bases). Per the germline V gene, CDR1 is MNHEY and CDR2 is SVGAGI. The CDR3 extends over 13 amino acids. V was trimmed by 4 bases and J by 12 bases, leaving 15 bases between them. CDR3 sequence (DNA): TGTGCCAGCAGTTGGACTCACAGGTTCGAACTGTTTTTT. Translated, it gives CASSWTHRFELFF.

This rearrangement joins TRBV20-1 to TRBJ2-5; 7 nucleotides match TRBD2. The J call is uncertain, as TRBJ2-7 better fits the DNA end. The germline gives CDR1 DFQATT, CDR2 SNEGSKA (reference sequence). This CDR3 has 15 amino acids. This CDR3 is CSASSGASGSYEQYF. The DNA of the CDR3 is TGCAGTGCTAGCTCCGGGGCTAGCGGCTCCTACGAGCAGTACTTC.

In this sample, this clonotype turned up a few times. The gene calls are TRBV9 and TRBJ2-3, with no clear D. Germline assignment: CDR1 SGDLS and CDR2 YYNGEE. This CDR3 has 14 amino acids. Trimming removed 4 bases from V and 10 bases from J, with 19 bases in between. This CDR3 is CASSPRSPKIAQYF. The DNA of the CDR3 is TGTGCCAGCAGCCCCCGTTCTCCGAAGATAGCGCAGTATTTT.

This rearrangement joins TRBV7-2 to TRBJ1-2; TRBD1 matches 9 bases. V shed 1 base, J shed 7 bases, and the junction held 7 bases outside the gene matches. Germline V gene lookup returns CDR1 SGHTA and CDR2 FQGNSA. The CDR3 is 15 amino acids. The CDR3 protein is CASSLVRDRVPGYTF. The DNA for the CDR3 is TGTGCCAGCAGCTTAGTCCGGGACAGGGTTCCTGGCTACACCTTC.

This clonotype was picked up a small number of times. The gene calls are TRBV7-6 and TRBJ1-3, with D unclear. Germline CDR1 is SGHVS and CDR2 is FNYEAQ. The V end was cut by 5 bases, the J end by 2 bases, with 22 bases between. The CDR3 has 18 residues. In DNA form, the CDR3 reads TGTGCCAGCAGCAACCTAGCGGGTGGAATCCTTCCTGGAAACACCATATATTTT. Translation: CASSNLAGGILPGNTIYF. Supplemented by reference TRBV7-6 and TRBJ1-3, the full variable domain reads GAGVSQSPRYKVTKRGQDVALRCDPISGHVSLYWYRQALGQGPEFLTYFNYEAQQDKSGLPNDRFSAERPEGSISTLTIQRTEQRDSAMYRCASSNLAGGILPGNTIYFGEGSWLTVV.

The chain combines TRBV25-1 with TRBJ1-2; 10 nucleotides line up with TRBD1. The CDR3 is made up of 14 amino acids. Germline CDR1 reads MGHDK; CDR2 reads SYGVNS. J lost 6 bases, V lost 4 bases, and 5 bases had no gene match. In nucleotides, the CDR3 is TGTGCCAGCAGTGTTACCGGGACAGGGGATGGCTACACCTTC. It is translated as CASSVTGTGDGYTF.

This clonotype showed up just a few times. Compared with germline, one end of the junction differs, possibly owing to a read error. The V and J genes are TRBV6-2 or TRBV6-3 and TRBJ1-2; the D is unclear. This CDR3 region has 14 residues. Germline V gene data show CDR1 as MNHEY and CDR2 as SVGEGT. CDR3 amino acids: CASGYSEQLYGYTF. CDR3 nucleotides: TGTGCCAGCGGTTACTCGGAACAGTTGTACGGCTACACCTTC.

The J gene is TRBJ2-7, the V gene TRBV6-6; maybe TRBD2 (6 bases). The CDR3 runs to 13 residues. Germline V gene sequence: CDR1 MNHNY, CDR2 SVGAGI (reference sequence). The V end was cut by 2 bases, the J end by 2 bases, with 7 bases between. In nucleotides, the CDR3 is TGTGCCAGCAGTTACGGGGGGACCTACGAGCAGTACTTC. This sequence encodes CASSYGGTYEQYF.

The V gene is TRBV6-2 or TRBV6-3, the J gene TRBJ1-1; 8 bases line up with TRBD1. In germline, CDR1 is MNHEY, CDR2 SVGEGT. The CDR3 runs 15 residues. V lost 5 bases and J lost 3; bases outside the gene matches: 8. The CDR3: CASSLPGTGYTEAFF. The CDR3 DNA follows: TGTGCCAGCAGTCTTCCCGGGACAGGATACACTGAAGCTTTCTTT.